The present entry profiles one TCR beta chain with its context. What it recognizes is unknown. Documented time point: week 35, safety follow-up. Vaccination comprised doses that each held 300 ug of mutant IDH1 20-mer peptide, plus topical imiquimod. In every donor, the tumor was a new WHO grade 3 or 4 IDH1-mutant, ATRX-lost astrocytoma. Germline V gene data show CDR1 as MNHNY and CDR2 as SVGAGI (reference sequence). The V gene lost 5 bases and the J gene lost 3 bases, with 11 bases spanning the gap. The CDR3 runs 13 residues. The sample is drawn from a study of a mutant IDH1 vaccine in newly diagnosed glioma. Study details: Investigators started vaccination 4-6 weeks after radiotherapy alone, or with temozolomide cycles. Antecedent treatment encompassed radiotherapy, temozolomide, or their combination; the majority received both. V12 fell at week 35 and V13, the study end, at week 47.

Profiling relied on immunoSEQ multiplex PCR, and the TCRdb table lists in-frame clones only, not all of them. The sample gives tens of thousands of clones, roughly nine tenths of which show up once; 1.5% to 2% is in the top ten. The origin of this receptor is a man aged 40-50 years with glioma. The J gene is TRBJ2-7, the V gene TRBV6-6, with D unclear. The sequenced sample was PBMCs, obtained from a glioma patient whose treatment included an IDH1 peptide vaccine. CDR3 region: CASSANTYYEQYF. CDR3 DNA: TGTGCCAGCAGTGCCAACACCTACTACGAGCAGTACTTC.